This T cell receptor (beta chain) was retrieved from a study of CD8+ T cells in alopecia areata. Study-wide points: Persistence of many expanded lesional clones was seen in scalp and blood during tofacitinib. Mice showed TCR sharing more clearly than patients did, possibly owing to HLA. Treatment with tofacitinib significantly lowered scalp clonality and reduced expanded CD8+ clones among the top 100.

Comments on this clone: The antigen remains unidentified.

This CDR3 comprises 16 residues. Looked up from germline, CDR1 is GTSNPN and CDR2 is SVGIG (reference sequence). V dropped 3 bases and J dropped 4; count of bases not matched to a gene: 8. Noted treatment: oral pan-JAK inhibitor, 5-10 mg twice daily. cDNA reverse transcribed from extracted RNA served as the sequencing template. Produced via immunoSEQ multiplex PCR; TCRdb's table is partial and in-frame only. The repertoire consists of roughly 280,000 clones, with roughly 60% occurring once and the leading ten covering 0.9% to 0.95%. The V gene is TRBV30, the J gene TRBJ1-6; 8 nucleotides line up with TRBD1. The TCR originated in a human donor with alopecia areata. Sequenced material: CD4+ T cells sorted from blood, taken between weeks 51 and 52, from a patient treated with tofacitinib. The CDR3 DNA is TGTGCCTGGAGGGTCAGACAGGGGAGATATAATTCACCCCTCCACTTT. Its protein is CAWRVRQGRYNSPLHF.